The T cell receptor beta chain under discussion was sequenced for a study of PD-L1 blockade in urothelial cancer. Study overall: Males with bladder-origin urothelial cancer made up about 85% of the roughly 30 patients. After treatment start, blood was analyzed at 3 weeks (second dose) and at 6 weeks.

Patients were living with locally advanced or metastatic urothelial carcinoma. Data came from immunoSEQ multiplex PCR; TCRdb stores just in-frame clones and leaves some out. This repertoire shows approximately 24,000 clones, 65% to 90% found once; its top ten account for about a third. This CDR3 contains 15 residues. Trimming stripped 5 bases from V and 2 bases from J, with 16 bases between. Germline V gene data show CDR1 as MNHNS and CDR2 as SASEGT. The TCR was taken from a man in his sixties with urothelial cancer. The specimen was PBMCs, collected around atezolizumab (anti-PD-L1) treatment. This chain joins TRBV6-1 and TRBJ2-7; perhaps TRBD1 as D (6 bases). DNA of the CDR3: TGTGCCAGCAGTCCCCCCGACAGGAGGACCTACGAGCAGTACTTC. Its translation: CASSPPDRRTYEQYF.